This T cell receptor beta chain derives from a study of early T cells in non-severe SARS-CoV-2 infection. Study in general: Sequenced material consisted of bulk RNA (from unsorted whole blood), and chains were unpaired. Notes on the study in general: The VDJdb matching leaned toward anti-spike CD8 responses and overlooked private and CD4 specificities.

Concerning this clonotype: Its antigen is still unknown.

Individual cDNA molecules were tagged with unique molecular identifiers. TCRdb re-analysed the 5' RACE reads in MiXCR, keeping a single row per CDR3 protein. Here the sample spans roughly 45,000 distinct CDR3 sequences, 12% being singletons. The source of this sequence is an adult who was a healthcare worker with PCR-confirmed SARS-CoV-2 infection or an uninfected control (not recorded which). The specimen was whole blood.

The chain's CDR3 is CASRTGGWQPQHF. The CDR3 region has the DNA TGTGCCAGCAGGACAGGGGGCTGGCAGCCCCAGCATTTT. The V and J genes are TRBV6-2 or TRBV6-3 and TRBJ1-5, with TRBD1 matching over 10 bases. Looked up from germline, CDR1 is MNHEY and CDR2 is SVGEGT. Trimming removed 6 bases from V and 7 bases from J; junction bases left unmatched: 3. This CDR3 has 13 amino acids.